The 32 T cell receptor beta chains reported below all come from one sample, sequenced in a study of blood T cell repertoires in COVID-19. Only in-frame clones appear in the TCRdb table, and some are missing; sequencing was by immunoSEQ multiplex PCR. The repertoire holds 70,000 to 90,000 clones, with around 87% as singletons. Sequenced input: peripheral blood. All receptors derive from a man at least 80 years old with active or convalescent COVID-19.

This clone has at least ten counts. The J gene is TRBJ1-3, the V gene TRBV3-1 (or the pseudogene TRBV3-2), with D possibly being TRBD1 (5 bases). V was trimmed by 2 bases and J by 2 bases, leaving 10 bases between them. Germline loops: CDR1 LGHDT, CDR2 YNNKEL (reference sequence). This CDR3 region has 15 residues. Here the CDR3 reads CASSQSGGAGNTIYF. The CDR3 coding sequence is TGTGCCAGCAGCCAAAGCGGGGGTGCTGGAAACACCATATATTTT.

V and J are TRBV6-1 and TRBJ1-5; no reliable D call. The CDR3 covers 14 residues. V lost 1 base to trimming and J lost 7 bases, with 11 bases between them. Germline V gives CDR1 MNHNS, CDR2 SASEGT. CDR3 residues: CASSEVSLLQPQHF. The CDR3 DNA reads TGTGCCAGCAGTGAAGTAAGCCTCTTGCAGCCCCAGCATTTT.

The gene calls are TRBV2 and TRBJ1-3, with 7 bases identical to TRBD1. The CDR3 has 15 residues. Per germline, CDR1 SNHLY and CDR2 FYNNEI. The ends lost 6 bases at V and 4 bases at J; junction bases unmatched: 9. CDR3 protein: CASRYPGTAGNTIYF. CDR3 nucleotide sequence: TGTGCCAGCAGATACCCCGGGACAGCCGGAAACACCATATATTTT.

The CDR3 spells CATSDLWSGGSTADTQYF. The CDR3 coding sequence is TGTGCCACCAGTGATTTATGGAGTGGCGGGAGTACCGCAGATACGCAGTATTTT. This chain uses TRBV24-1 with TRBJ2-3, with 7 nucleotides matching TRBD2. The trim removed 1 base at V and 4 bases at J, leaving 13 bases unmatched. The CDR3 spans 18 residues. Germline lookup yields CDR1 KGHDR and CDR2 SFDVKD.

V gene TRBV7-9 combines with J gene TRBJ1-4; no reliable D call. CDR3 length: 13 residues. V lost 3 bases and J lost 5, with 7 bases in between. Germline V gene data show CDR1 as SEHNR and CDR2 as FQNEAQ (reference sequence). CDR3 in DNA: TGTGCCAGCAGCTTGACTCTCAATGAAAAACTGTTTTTT. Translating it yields CASSLTLNEKLFF.

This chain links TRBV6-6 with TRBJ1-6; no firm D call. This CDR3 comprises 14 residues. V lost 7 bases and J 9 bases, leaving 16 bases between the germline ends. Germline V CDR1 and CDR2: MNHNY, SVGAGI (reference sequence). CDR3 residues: CASKFANEPSPLHF. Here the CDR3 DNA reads TGTGCCAGCAAATTCGCGAACGAGCCTTCACCCCTCCACTTT.

The CDR3 protein is CASSLQREGHEQFF. The CDR3 bases are TGTGCCAGCAGCCTACAGCGGGAAGGGCATGAGCAGTTCTTC. The V and J genes are TRBV4-2 and TRBJ2-1; 7 bases fit TRBD2. Germline V gives CDR1 LGHNA, CDR2 YNFKEQ. The CDR3 is 14 amino acids. With V trimmed by 4 bases and J by 8 bases, 8 bases remained unmatched.

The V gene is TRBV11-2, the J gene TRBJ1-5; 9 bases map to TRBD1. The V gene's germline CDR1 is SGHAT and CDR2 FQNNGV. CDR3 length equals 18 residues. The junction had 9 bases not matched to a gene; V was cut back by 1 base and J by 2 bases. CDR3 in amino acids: CASSLARDRVWGNQPQHF. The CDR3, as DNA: TGTGCCAGCAGCTTAGCCCGGGACAGGGTTTGGGGCAATCAGCCCCAGCATTTT.

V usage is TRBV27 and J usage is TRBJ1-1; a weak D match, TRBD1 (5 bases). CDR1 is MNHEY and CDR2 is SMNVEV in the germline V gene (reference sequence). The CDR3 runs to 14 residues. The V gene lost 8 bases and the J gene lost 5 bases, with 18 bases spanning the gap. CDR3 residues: CASHALGRETEAFF. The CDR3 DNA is TGTGCCAGCCATGCGCTGGGGCGAGAGACTGAAGCTTTCTTT.

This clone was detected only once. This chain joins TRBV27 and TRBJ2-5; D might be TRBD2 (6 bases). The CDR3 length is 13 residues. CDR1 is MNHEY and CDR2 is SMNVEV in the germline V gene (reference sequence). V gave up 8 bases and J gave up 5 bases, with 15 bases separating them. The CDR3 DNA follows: TGTGCCAGCGGCCTGGAGGGGAGGGAGACCCAGTACTTC. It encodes CASGLEGRETQYF.

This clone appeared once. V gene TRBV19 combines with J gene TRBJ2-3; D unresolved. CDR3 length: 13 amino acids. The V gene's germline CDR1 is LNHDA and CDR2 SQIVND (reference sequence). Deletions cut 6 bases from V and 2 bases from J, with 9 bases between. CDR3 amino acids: CASSVAYTDTQYF. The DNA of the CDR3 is TGTGCCAGTAGCGTCGCGTACACAGATACGCAGTATTTT.

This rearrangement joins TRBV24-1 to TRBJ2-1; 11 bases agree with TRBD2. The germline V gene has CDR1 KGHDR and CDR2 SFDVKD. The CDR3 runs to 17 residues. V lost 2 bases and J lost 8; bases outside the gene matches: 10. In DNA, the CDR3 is TGTGCCACCAGTGATTCGACTAGCGGGATCCTAGGCTATGAGCAGTTCTTC. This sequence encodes CATSDSTSGILGYEQFF.

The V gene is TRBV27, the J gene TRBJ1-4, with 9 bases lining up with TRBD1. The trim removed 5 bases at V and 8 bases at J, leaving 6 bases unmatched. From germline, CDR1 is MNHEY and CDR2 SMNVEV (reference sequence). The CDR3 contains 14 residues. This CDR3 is CASSRRDRDEKLFF. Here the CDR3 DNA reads TGTGCCAGCAGTCGAAGGGACAGGGACGAAAAACTGTTTTTT.

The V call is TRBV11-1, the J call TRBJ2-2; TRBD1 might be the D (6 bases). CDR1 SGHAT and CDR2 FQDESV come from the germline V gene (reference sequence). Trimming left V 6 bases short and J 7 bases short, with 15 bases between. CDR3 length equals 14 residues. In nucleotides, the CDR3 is TGTGCCAGCAGTTTTAAACAGGGTAGCGGGGAGCTGTTTTTT. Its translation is CASSFKQGSGELFF.

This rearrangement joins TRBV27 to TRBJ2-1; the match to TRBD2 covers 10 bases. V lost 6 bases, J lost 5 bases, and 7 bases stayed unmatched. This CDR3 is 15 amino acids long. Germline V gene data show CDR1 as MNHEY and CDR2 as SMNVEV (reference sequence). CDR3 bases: TGTGCCAGCAGGAAATTAGCGGGGGGACACAATGAGCAGTTCTTC. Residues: CASRKLAGGHNEQFF.

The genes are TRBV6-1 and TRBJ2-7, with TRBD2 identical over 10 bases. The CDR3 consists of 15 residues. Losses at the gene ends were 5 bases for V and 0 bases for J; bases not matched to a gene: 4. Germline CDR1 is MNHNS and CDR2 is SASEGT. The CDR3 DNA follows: TGTGCCAGCAGTACCCCTAGCGGGAGCTCCTACGAGCAGTACGTC. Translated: CASSTPSGSSYEQYV.

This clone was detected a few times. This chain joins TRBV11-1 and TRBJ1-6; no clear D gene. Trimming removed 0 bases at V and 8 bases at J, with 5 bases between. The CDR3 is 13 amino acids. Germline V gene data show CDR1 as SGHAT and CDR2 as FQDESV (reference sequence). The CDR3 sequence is CASSLAFDSPLHF. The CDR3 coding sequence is TGTGCCAGCAGCTTAGCGTTCGATTCACCCCTCCACTTT.

The chain's CDR3 is CASSTENTEAFF. For the CDR3, the DNA is TGTGCCAGCTCAACAGAAAACACTGAAGCTTTCTTT. The V call is TRBV18, the J call TRBJ1-1, with unresolved D. The CDR3 has 12 residues. Germline CDR1 reads KGHSH; CDR2 reads LQKENI. V dropped 5 bases and J dropped 2 bases, with 6 bases sitting between them.

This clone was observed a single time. DNA of the CDR3: TGTGCCAGCTCACCGGACAATATGGCCTCTGAAGCTTTCTTT. Amino acids: CASSPDNMASEAFF. The genes are TRBV18 and TRBJ1-1; a weak D match, TRBD1 (5 bases). The CDR3 is 14 amino acids. Germline V gene data show CDR1 as KGHSH and CDR2 as LQKENI. The germline V and J ends were trimmed by 3 bases and 6 bases, with 14 bases remaining between them.

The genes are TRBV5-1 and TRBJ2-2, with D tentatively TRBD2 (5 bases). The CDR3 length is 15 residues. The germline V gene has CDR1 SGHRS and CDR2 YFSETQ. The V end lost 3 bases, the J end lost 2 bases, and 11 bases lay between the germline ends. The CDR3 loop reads CASSYFGSNTGELFF. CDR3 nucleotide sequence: TGCGCCAGCAGCTACTTTGGGAGTAACACCGGGGAGCTGTTTTTT.

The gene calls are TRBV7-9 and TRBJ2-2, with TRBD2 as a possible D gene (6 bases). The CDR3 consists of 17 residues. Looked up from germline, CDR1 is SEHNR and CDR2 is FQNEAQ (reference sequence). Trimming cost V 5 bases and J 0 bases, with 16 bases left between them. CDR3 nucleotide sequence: TGTGCCAGCAGCCGTTACGAGGGAGGAGCGAACACCGGGGAGCTGTTTTTT. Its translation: CASSRYEGGANTGELFF.

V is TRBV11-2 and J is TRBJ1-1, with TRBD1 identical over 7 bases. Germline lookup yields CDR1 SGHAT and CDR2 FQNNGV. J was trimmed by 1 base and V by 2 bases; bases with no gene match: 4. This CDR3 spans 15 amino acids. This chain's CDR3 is CASSLSGTANTEAFF. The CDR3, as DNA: TGTGCCAGCAGCTTATCTGGGACAGCGAACACTGAAGCTTTCTTT.

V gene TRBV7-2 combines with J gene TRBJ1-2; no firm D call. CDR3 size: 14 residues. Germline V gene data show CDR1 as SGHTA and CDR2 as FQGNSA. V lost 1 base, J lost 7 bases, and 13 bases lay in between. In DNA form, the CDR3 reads TGTGCCAGCAGCTTAGACTTTTTGAGGTCTGGCTACACCTTC. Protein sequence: CASSLDFLRSGYTF.

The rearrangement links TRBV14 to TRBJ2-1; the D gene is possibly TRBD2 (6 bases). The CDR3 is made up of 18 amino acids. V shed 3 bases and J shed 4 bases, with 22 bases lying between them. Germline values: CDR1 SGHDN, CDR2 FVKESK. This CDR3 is CASSQGGTSWVKYNEQFF. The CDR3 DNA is TGTGCCAGCAGCCAGGGCGGTACTAGCTGGGTCAAATACAATGAGCAGTTCTTC.

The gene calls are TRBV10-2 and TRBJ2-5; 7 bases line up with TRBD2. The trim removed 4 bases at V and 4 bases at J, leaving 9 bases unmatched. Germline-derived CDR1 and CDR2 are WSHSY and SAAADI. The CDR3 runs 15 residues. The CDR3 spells CASSAMRGIPETQYF. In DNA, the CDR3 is TGCGCCAGCAGTGCGATGCGGGGGATACCAGAGACCCAGTACTTC.

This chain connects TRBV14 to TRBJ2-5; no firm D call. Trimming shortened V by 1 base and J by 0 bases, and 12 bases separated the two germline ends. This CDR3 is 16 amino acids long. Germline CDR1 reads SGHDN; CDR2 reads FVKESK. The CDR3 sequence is CASSQVFLSYQETQYF. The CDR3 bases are TGTGCCAGCAGCCAAGTCTTTCTGTCGTACCAAGAGACCCAGTACTTC.

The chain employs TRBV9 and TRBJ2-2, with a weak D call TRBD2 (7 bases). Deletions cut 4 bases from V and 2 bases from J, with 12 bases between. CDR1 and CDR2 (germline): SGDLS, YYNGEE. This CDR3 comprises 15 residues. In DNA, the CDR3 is TGTGCCAGCAGCAAAGGGGGGGCTAACACCGGGGAGCTGTTTTTT. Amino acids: CASSKGGANTGELFF. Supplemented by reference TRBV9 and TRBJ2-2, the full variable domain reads DSGVTQTPKHLITATGQRVTLRCSPRSGDLSVYWYQQSLDQGLQFLIQYYNGEERAKGNILERFSAQQFPDLHSELNLSSLELGDSALYFCASSKGGANTGELFFGEGSRLTVL.

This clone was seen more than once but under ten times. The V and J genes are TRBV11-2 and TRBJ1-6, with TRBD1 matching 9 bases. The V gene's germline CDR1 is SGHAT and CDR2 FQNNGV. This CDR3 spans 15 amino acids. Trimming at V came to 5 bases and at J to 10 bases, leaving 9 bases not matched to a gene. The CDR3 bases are TGTGCCAGCAGCGATTCGGGGACAGGGTTCTCACCCCTCCACTTT. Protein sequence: CASSDSGTGFSPLHF.

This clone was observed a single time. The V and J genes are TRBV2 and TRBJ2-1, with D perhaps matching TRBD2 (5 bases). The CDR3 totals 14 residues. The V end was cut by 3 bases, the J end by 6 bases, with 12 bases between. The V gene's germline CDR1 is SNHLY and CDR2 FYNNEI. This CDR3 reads CASSDTRLLNEQFF. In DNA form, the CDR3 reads TGTGCCAGCAGTGACACTAGATTACTCAATGAGCAGTTCTTC.

CDR3 in amino acids: CASSAPLGEDEKLFF. The CDR3 nucleotides read TGTGCCAGCAGCGCCCCCCTTGGGGAGGATGAAAAACTGTTTTTT. This chain connects TRBV25-1 to TRBJ1-4, with D unresolved. Per germline, CDR1 MGHDK and CDR2 SYGVNS. The CDR3 spans 15 residues. The germline V and J ends were trimmed by 6 bases and 6 bases, with 17 bases remaining between them.

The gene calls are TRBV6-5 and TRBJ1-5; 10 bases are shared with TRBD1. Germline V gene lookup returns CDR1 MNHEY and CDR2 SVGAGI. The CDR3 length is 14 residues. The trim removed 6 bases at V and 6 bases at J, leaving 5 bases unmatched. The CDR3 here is CASSRDRGGQPQHF. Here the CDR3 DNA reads TGTGCCAGCAGCCGGGACAGGGGAGGTCAGCCCCAGCATTTT.

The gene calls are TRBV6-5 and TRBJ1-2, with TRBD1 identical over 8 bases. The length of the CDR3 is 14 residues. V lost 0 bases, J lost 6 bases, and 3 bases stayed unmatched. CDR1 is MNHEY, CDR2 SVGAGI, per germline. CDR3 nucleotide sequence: TGTGCCAGCAGTTACTCCGGACAGGGAGATGGCTACACCTTC. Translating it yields CASSYSGQGDGYTF.